This T cell receptor (beta chain) was identified during a study of naive and memory T cell subsets. Overall study findings and caveats: Possibly reflecting memory cells re-expressing CD45RA, a few larger clonotypes occurred in naive repertoires, especially CD8.

The beta constant-region primer was an equimolar mix of two oligonucleotides covering TRBC1 and TRBC2. Four rounds of PCR amplified the ligated cDNA using nested alpha and beta constant-region primers plus SP2. An oligonucleotide with the SP2 primer and a 12-nucleotide UMI was ligated to the cDNA 3' end. Each CDR3 protein gets one entry after TCRdb re-called the UMI-ligation and nested PCR reads with MiXCR. In the table there are 85,000 to 130,000 distinct CDR3 sequences, roughly 15% of which are singletons. The table lists this clonotype with many counts. The antigen is unknown. Cells stained for CD3, CD4, CD8, CD45RA and CD27 were sorted into four subsets. Trimming removed 4 bases at V and 0 bases at J, with 14 bases between. Germline assignment: CDR1 SGHTA and CDR2 FQGTGA. This CDR3 has 16 amino acids.

V gene TRBV7-3 combines with J gene TRBJ2-3, with D maybe TRBD1 (7 bases). This sequence originates from a human donor in good health. Sequenced material: naive CD8+ T cells from blood. CDR3 DNA sequence: TGTGCCAGCAGCTCTCAGGGGGGATCTAGCACAGATACGCAGTATTTT. Translating it yields CASSSQGGSSTDTQYF.